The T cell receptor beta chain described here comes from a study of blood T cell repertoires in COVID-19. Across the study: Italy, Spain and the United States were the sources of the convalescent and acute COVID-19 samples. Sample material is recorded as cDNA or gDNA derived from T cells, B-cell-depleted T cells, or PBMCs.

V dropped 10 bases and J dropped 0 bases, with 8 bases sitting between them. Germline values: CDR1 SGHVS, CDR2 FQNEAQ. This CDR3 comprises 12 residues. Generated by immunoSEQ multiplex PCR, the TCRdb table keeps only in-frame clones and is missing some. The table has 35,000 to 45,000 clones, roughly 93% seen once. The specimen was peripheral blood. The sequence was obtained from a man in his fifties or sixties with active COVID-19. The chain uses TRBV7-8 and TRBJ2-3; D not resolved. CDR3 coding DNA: TGTGCCACCAAGCTTAGCACAGATACGCAGTATTTT. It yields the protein CATKLSTDTQYF.